One and the same sample provided the 17 T cell receptor beta chains below, sequenced in a study of shared clonotypes between healthy human individuals. Using immunoSEQ multiplex PCR, the repertoire was profiled, and TCRdb retains in-frame clones only, with some absent. The sample holds 1.5 million to 2.5 million clones, less than 95% seen once. Naive CD8 cells lacked CD45RO and underwent positive selection for CCR7, leaving out terminally differentiated effector memory CD45RA+ cells. The sample taken for sequencing was naive CD8+ T cells sorted from blood. These receptors all stem from a man aged 18 to 29 in good health.

J is TRBJ2-5 and V is TRBV4-1; perhaps TRBD1 as D (6 bases). The length of the CDR3 is 12 residues. CDR1 and CDR2 (germline): MGHRA, YSYEKL. Trimming removed 3 bases at V and 5 bases at J, with 7 bases between. This chain's CDR3 is CASSHRGETQYF. CDR3 DNA: TGCGCCAGCAGCCACAGGGGCGAGACCCAGTACTTC.

The rearrangement joins TRBV18 to TRBJ1-1; 8 positions agree with TRBD1. From germline, CDR1 is KGHSH and CDR2 LQKENI. Trimming took 6 bases from V and 8 from J; bases not matched to a gene: 5. This CDR3 spans 12 amino acids. The CDR3 protein is CASSLTGDEAFF. The DNA for the CDR3 is TGTGCCAGCTCGCTGACAGGGGACGAAGCTTTCTTT. The variable domain in full, completed from reference TRBV18 and TRBJ1-1, reads NAGVMQNPRHLVRRRGQEARLRCSPMKGHSHVYWYRQLPEEGLKFMVYLQKENIIDESGMPKERFSAEFPKEGPSILRIQQVVRGDSAAYFCASSLTGDEAFFGQGTRLTVV.

The chain employs TRBV9 and TRBJ1-1; possible D gene TRBD1, 5 bases. This CDR3 comprises 14 residues. Trimming removed 2 bases at V and 8 bases at J, with 16 bases between. Germline V gives CDR1 SGDLS, CDR2 YYNGEE. DNA of the CDR3: TGTGCCAGCAGCGTCGGAGCAGGGTTTTTGGAAGCTTTCTTT. This codes for CASSVGAGFLEAFF.

This clone appeared once. Its ends do not fully match the called genes, so a read error is possible. The chain has TRBV7-7 and TRBJ2-5, with a tentative D call TRBD2 (5 bases). The germline gives CDR1 SSHAT, CDR2 FNYEAQ (reference sequence). The length of the CDR3 is 13 residues. The DNA of the CDR3 is TGTGCTAGCAGCTTCGATGGGGAGGAGACCCAGTACTTC. It translates to CASSFDGEETQYF.

This rearrangement joins TRBV4-3 to TRBJ2-1; D uncertain. The CDR3 extends over 14 amino acids. Trimming shortened V by 0 bases and J by 6 bases, and 9 bases separated the two germline ends. The germline CDR1 and CDR2 sequences are LGHNA and YSLEER. The CDR3 bases are TGCGCCAGCAGCCAAGACGTTTTTTTCAATGAGCAGTTCTTC. Translated: CASSQDVFFNEQFF.

This clone was detected once. The chain carries TRBV9 and TRBJ2-7; 10 bases fit TRBD1. V gave up 3 bases and J gave up 3 bases; unmatched junction bases: 6. This CDR3 region has 15 residues. The germline V gene encodes CDR1 SGDLS and CDR2 YYNGEE. The CDR3 loop is CASSDGQGGIYEQYF. Here the CDR3 DNA reads TGTGCCAGCAGCGACGGACAGGGGGGGATCTACGAGCAGTACTTC.

The chain employs TRBV7-6 and TRBJ2-2, with no clear D. Germline-derived CDR1 and CDR2 are SGHVS and FNYEAQ. The CDR3 has 16 amino acids. Trimming stripped 5 bases from V and 0 bases from J, with 13 bases between. In DNA, the CDR3 is TGTGCCAGCAGCCCAGAGGCCTCCGCGAACACCGGGGAGCTGTTTTTT. Protein: CASSPEASANTGELFF.

Regarding this clone: Other DNA variants within this sample encode the same CDR3. This chain uses TRBV2 with TRBJ1-2, with D perhaps matching TRBD1 (5 bases). Germline V gene sequence: CDR1 SNHLY, CDR2 FYNNEI. This CDR3 comprises 11 residues. The V end lost 6 bases, the J end lost 4 bases, and 6 bases lay between the germline ends. As DNA, the CDR3 is TGTGCCAGCAGAGACAGCTATGGCTACACCTTC. It yields the protein CASRDSYGYTF.

The gene calls are TRBV6-1 and TRBJ2-7, with a weak D call TRBD1 (6 bases). Looked up from germline, CDR1 is MNHNS and CDR2 is SASEGT. The CDR3 is made up of 15 amino acids. Trimming removed 4 bases from V and 1 base from J, with 14 bases in between. CDR3 residues: CASSVRDNYSYEQYF. CDR3 in DNA: TGTGCCAGCAGTGTAAGGGACAACTATTCCTACGAGCAGTACTTC.

With respect to this clone: The junction and the germline gene differ at one end; a read error may be behind it. This chain connects TRBV5-6 to TRBJ1-4, with TRBD1 matching 10 bases. The length of the CDR3 is 14 residues. CDR1 is SGHDT, CDR2 YYEEEE, per germline. The CDR3 reads CASSPAGQGLAGVF. CDR3 sequence (DNA): TGTGCCAGCAGCCCCGCGGGACAGGGGTTAGCGGGAGTTTTT.

This clone was seen only once. This chain joins TRBV27 and TRBJ2-5, with D unresolved. The V and J ends lost 2 bases and 5 bases respectively, with 12 bases between them. The CDR3 covers 14 residues. Germline lookup yields CDR1 MNHEY and CDR2 SMNVEV (reference sequence). The chain's CDR3 is CASSLISSRETQYF. The DNA for the CDR3 is TGTGCCAGCAGTTTAATTTCAAGTCGCGAGACCCAGTACTTC.

The genes are TRBV7-9 and TRBJ1-2, with 10 bases aligning to TRBD1. In germline, CDR1 is SEHNR, CDR2 FQNEAQ (reference sequence). Germline trimming cut 3 bases from V and 0 bases from J; bases unmatched to any gene: 7. The CDR3 length is 17 residues. CDR3 sequence (DNA): TGTGCCAGCAGCTTGCCGGGGACAGGGGATACTAACTATGGCTACACCTTC. Translation gives CASSLPGTGDTNYGYTF.

J is TRBJ1-6 and V is TRBV27, with no clear D. Germline CDR1 reads MNHEY; CDR2 reads SMNVEV (reference sequence). The V end was cut by 5 bases, the J end by 10 bases, with 9 bases between. The CDR3 has 12 residues. Here the CDR3 reads CASSASRSPLHF. The CDR3 nucleotides are TGTGCCAGCAGTGCCAGCCGGTCACCCCTCCACTTT.

This sequence joins TRBV4-1 and TRBJ2-7, with D unresolved. CDR1 and CDR2 from the germline V gene are MGHRA and YSYEKL. The CDR3 totals 13 residues. Trimming removed 5 bases from V and 1 base from J, with 9 bases in between. CDR3 DNA sequence: TGCGCCAGCAGCTCGGAAGAGTCCTACGAGCAGTACTTC. This gives the protein CASSSEESYEQYF.

The CDR3 is CASSFERESTGELFF. CDR3 in DNA: TGTGCCAGCAGCTTCGAGCGGGAGAGCACCGGGGAGCTGTTTTTT. The chain couples TRBV7-8 to TRBJ2-2; 8 bases map to TRBD2. Germline CDR1 reads SGHVS; CDR2 reads FQNEAQ. Trimming cost V 3 bases and J 4 bases; bases outside gene matches: 4. This CDR3 is 15 amino acids long.

The V call is TRBV14, the J call TRBJ2-2; D gene ambiguous. The CDR3 is 14 residues long. The germline CDR1 and CDR2 sequences are SGHDN and FVKESK. V lost 0 bases to trimming and J lost 6 bases, with 8 bases between them. CDR3: CASSQEASSGELFF. DNA of the CDR3: TGTGCCAGCAGCCAAGAAGCCAGCTCCGGGGAGCTGTTTTTT.

The chain has TRBV4-3 and TRBJ2-7; TRBD1 might be the D (5 bases). Trimming pared 0 bases from V and 0 bases from J, leaving 9 bases between. CDR1 is LGHNA, CDR2 YSLEER, per germline. The CDR3 has 15 amino acids. In DNA form, the CDR3 reads TGCGCCAGCAGCCAAGAGCGACAGAGCTCCTACGAGCAGTACTTC. As protein: CASSQERQSSYEQYF.